This T cell receptor beta chain was retrieved from a study of T cell responses to AZD1222 COVID-19 vaccine. Trimming pared 3 bases from V and 6 bases from J, leaving 15 bases between. The CDR3 covers 15 residues. Germline V CDR1 and CDR2: SGDLS, YYNGEE. As to this clone: Its antigen is not known.

Points from the study as a whole: The donor group comprised mostly white British people and more females; the analysis possibly underestimated clonal diversity.

The protocol was immunoSEQ multiplex PCR, while the TCRdb copy is restricted to in-frame clones and leaves out a portion. The data hold about 69,000 clones, with 86% observed a single time. This receptor was taken from an adult in good health. The sample consisted of peripheral blood, taken on day 0 of AZD1222 vaccination. V usage is TRBV9 and J usage is TRBJ2-2; no reliable D call. CDR3 sequence: CASSAAGSASGELFF. DNA for the CDR3: TGTGCCAGCAGCGCCGCCGGGTCAGCTTCCGGGGAGCTGTTTTTT.